These 10 T cell receptor beta chains were all obtained from the same sample, sequenced in a study of B cell selection in AIRE deficiency. The sorted conventional CD4 T cells were gated as CD4+CD127+. Some clones are missing from TCRdb's copy, which holds only in-frame ones; the method was immunoSEQ multiplex PCR. This repertoire shows under 30,000 clones, around 97% found once; its top ten account for approximately 0.21%. Sequenced material: CD4+CD127+ conventional T cells sorted from PBMCs. These receptors all stem from a human donor in good health.

The CDR3 DNA reads TGTGCCCTAAGGCGGACAGGCTATAATTCACCCCTCCACTTT. Translated, it gives CALRRTGYNSPLHF. The rearrangement uses TRBV28 and TRBJ1-6, with 7 bases that match TRBD1. CDR1 and CDR2 from the germline V gene are MDHEN and SYDVKM. This CDR3 spans 14 amino acids. V shed 11 bases and J 3 bases; nucleotides not matched to a gene: 7.

In DNA form, the CDR3 reads TGTGCCAGCTGCCCTGGGCAACCGAGCTCCTACAATGAGCAGTTCTTC. It specifies CASCPGQPSSYNEQFF. The chain joins TRBV27 to TRBJ2-1; D is unclear. Germline lookup yields CDR1 MNHEY and CDR2 SMNVEV (reference sequence). The CDR3 is 16 residues long. V gave up 8 bases and J gave up 0 bases, with 17 bases separating them.

The rearrangement links TRBV19 to TRBJ2-1; D assignment may be TRBD1 or TRBD2 (5 bases each). This CDR3 region has 15 residues. The germline V gene has CDR1 LNHDA and CDR2 SQIVND (reference sequence). Trimming left V 5 bases short and J 5 bases short, with 16 bases between. The CDR3 sequence: CASSSRGLIHNEQFF. The CDR3, as DNA: TGTGCCAGTAGTTCCCGGGGCCTGATCCACAATGAGCAGTTCTTC.

The V call is TRBV20-1, the J call TRBJ1-4; no definite D call. The CDR3 contains 11 residues. CDR1 and CDR2 (germline): DFQATT, SNEGSKA (reference sequence). Trimming stripped 3 bases from V and 8 bases from J, with 7 bases between. The chain's CDR3 is CSASYGEKLFF. The CDR3, as DNA: TGCAGTGCTAGCTACGGCGAAAAACTGTTTTTT.

The chain joins TRBV5-5 to TRBJ1-2; no definite D call. Germline values: CDR1 SGHKS, CDR2 YYEKEE (reference sequence). This CDR3 is built from 15 residues. The ends were cut back, 0 bases at V and 8 bases at J, with 17 bases in the middle. CDR3 DNA sequence: TGTGCCAGCAGCTTGGCGATCGTGGGGTCTTGGGGCTACACCTTC. It translates to CASSLAIVGSWGYTF.

This chain joins TRBV15 and TRBJ1-5, with 7 bases aligning to TRBD1. Germline lookup yields CDR1 LNHNV and CDR2 YYDKDF (reference sequence). The CDR3 loop spans 15 amino acids. The V segment lost 0 bases and the J segment 9 bases; nucleotides outside the gene matches: 8. Here the CDR3 DNA reads TGTGCCACCAGCAGAGACCAGGGGGGGTTTGCGCCCCAGCATTTT. Its translation is CATSRDQGGFAPQHF.

The J gene is TRBJ1-4, the V gene TRBV29-1; D is uncertain. Trimming took off 6 bases at V and 4 bases at J, with 9 bases between the two ends. The CDR3 sequence is 12 residues long. The germline CDR1 and CDR2 sequences are SQVTM and ANQGSEA. The CDR3 protein is CSVMLVNEKLFF. CDR3 nucleotides: TGCAGCGTCATGCTGGTTAATGAAAAACTGTTTTTT.

This chain links TRBV2 with TRBJ1-2; tentative D call: TRBD1 (6 bases). Trimming pared 3 bases from V and 3 bases from J, leaving 11 bases between. The CDR3 has 14 amino acids. Germline-derived CDR1 and CDR2 are SNHLY and FYNNEI. CDR3 region: CASSEGRGYYGYTF. As DNA, the CDR3 is TGTGCCAGCAGTGAGGGCAGGGGTTACTATGGCTACACCTTC.

The chain couples TRBV20-1 to TRBJ2-1; possibly TRBD1 or TRBD2 for D (5 bases each). The germline CDR1 and CDR2 sequences are DFQATT and SNEGSKA (reference sequence). V lost 6 bases to trimming and J lost 8 bases, with 11 bases between them. The CDR3 extends over 11 amino acids. The CDR3, as DNA: TGCAGTGCGGGGGTCGCCGATGAGCAGTTCTTC. Translation gives CSAGVADEQFF.

J is TRBJ2-1 and V is TRBV27, with 14 bases that match TRBD2. CDR3 length: 18 residues. J gave up 6 bases and V 2 bases, and 9 bases lay outside the gene matches. Germline values: CDR1 MNHEY, CDR2 SMNVEV (reference sequence). The DNA for the CDR3 is TGTGCCAGCAGTTTAGGCCCTACGACTAGCGGGAGGGCCAATGAGCAGTTCTTC. Residues: CASSLGPTTSGRANEQFF.